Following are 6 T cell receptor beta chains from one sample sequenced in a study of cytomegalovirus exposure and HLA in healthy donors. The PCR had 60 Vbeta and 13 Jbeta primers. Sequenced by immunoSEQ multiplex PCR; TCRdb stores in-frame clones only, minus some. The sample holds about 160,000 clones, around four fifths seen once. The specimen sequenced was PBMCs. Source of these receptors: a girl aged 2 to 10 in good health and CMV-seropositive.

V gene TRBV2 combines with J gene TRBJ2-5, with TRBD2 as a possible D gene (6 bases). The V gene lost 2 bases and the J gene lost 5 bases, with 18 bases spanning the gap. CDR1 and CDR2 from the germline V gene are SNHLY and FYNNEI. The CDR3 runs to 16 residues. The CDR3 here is CASSEPGLSGRETQYF. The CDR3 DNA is TGTGCCAGCAGTGAACCGGGACTTAGTGGGAGGGAGACCCAGTACTTC.

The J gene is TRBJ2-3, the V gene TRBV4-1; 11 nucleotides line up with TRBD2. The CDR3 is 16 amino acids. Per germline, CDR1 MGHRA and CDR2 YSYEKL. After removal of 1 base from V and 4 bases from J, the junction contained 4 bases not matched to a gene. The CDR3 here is CASSQVTSGISDTQYF. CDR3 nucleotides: TGCGCCAGCAGCCAAGTGACTAGCGGGATATCAGATACGCAGTATTTT.

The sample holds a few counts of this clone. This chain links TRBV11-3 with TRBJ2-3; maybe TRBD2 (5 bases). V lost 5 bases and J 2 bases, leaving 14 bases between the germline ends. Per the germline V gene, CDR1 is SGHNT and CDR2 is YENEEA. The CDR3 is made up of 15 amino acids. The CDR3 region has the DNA TGTGCCAGCAGCCAGGAGGCCACTTCCACAGATACGCAGTATTTT. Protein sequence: CASSQEATSTDTQYF.

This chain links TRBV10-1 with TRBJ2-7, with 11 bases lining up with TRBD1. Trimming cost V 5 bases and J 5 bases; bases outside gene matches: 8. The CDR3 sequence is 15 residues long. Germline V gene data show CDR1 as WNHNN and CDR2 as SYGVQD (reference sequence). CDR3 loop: CASSRDRGVGNEQYF. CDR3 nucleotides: TGCGCCAGCAGTCGGGACAGGGGGGTAGGCAACGAGCAGTACTTC.

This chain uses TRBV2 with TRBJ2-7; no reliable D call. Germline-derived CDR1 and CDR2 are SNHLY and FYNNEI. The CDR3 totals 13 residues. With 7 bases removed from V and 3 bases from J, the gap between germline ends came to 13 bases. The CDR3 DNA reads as TGTGCCAGCACCCCCTCCAGTTTCTACGAGCAGTACTTC. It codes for CASTPSSFYEQYF. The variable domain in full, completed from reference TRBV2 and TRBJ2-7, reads EPEVTQTPSHQVTQMGQEVILRCVPISNHLYFYWYRQILGQKVEFLVSFYNNEISEKSEIFDDQFSVERPDGSNFTLKIRSTKLEDSAMYFCASTPSSFYEQYFGPGTRLTVT.

CDR3 DNA: TGTGCCAGTAGTATTCGAGCTAGCGGGAAGACAGATACGCAGTATTTT. As protein: CASSIRASGKTDTQYF. This sequence joins TRBV19 and TRBJ2-3; TRBD2 matches 9 bases. Trimming at V came to 3 bases and at J to 3 bases, leaving 7 bases not matched to a gene. The CDR3 totals 16 residues. The germline V gene has CDR1 LNHDA and CDR2 SQIVND (reference sequence).